This T cell receptor (beta chain) was identified in a study of cytomegalovirus exposure and HLA in healthy donors. The study ran its PCR with 60 Vbeta and 13 Jbeta primers. Libraries were prepared by immunoSEQ multiplex PCR; TCRdb keeps only in-frame clonotypes and omits some of them. This table holds just over 150,000 clones. CDR3 size: 16 residues. Germline V CDR1 and CDR2: SGHRS, YFSETQ. The V gene lost 0 bases and the J gene lost 4 bases, with 13 bases spanning the gap. Material: PBMCs. V usage is TRBV5-1 and J usage is TRBJ2-2; a possible D gene is TRBD2 (6 bases). The TCR comes from a man aged 25 to 40 in good health and CMV-seronegative. The CDR3 loop reads CASSLVSGSPTGELFF. The CDR3 DNA is TGCGCCAGCAGCTTGGTTTCCGGGAGTCCCACCGGGGAGCTGTTTTTT.